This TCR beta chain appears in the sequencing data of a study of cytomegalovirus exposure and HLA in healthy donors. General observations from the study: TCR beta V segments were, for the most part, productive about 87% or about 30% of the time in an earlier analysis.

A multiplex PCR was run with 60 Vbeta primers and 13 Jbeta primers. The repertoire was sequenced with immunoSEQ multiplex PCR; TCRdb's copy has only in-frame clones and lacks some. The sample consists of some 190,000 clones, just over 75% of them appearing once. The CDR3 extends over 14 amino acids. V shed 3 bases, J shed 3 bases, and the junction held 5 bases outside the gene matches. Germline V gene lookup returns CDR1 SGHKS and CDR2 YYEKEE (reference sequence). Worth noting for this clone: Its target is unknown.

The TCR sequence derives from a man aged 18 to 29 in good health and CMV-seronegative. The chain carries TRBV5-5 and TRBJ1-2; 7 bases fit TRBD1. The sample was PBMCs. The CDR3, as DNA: TGTGCCAGCAGCTCCGGGACAGTGTACTATGGCTACACCTTC. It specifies CASSSGTVYYGYTF.